The clone carrying this T cell receptor (beta chain) came up a few times. The record originates from a study of blood T cell repertoires in COVID-19. Original processing methods: Amplification from reference gene primers served as the basis for estimated nucleated cell counts. The method was immunoSEQ multiplex PCR; TCRdb's version includes in-frame clones alone and lacks a portion of them. D and trimming were read from the DNA, whereas the V and J calls and clone size are those reported in that table. The sample contains over 200,000 clones, about 90% of which appear only once. CDR3 length: 15 residues. Looked up from germline, CDR1 is SEHNR and CDR2 is FQNEAQ (reference sequence). Trimming took off 5 bases at V and 2 bases at J, with 13 bases between the two ends. Cohort assignment relied on participant-reported clinical history.

The receptor was derived from a woman aged 30 to 39 who had been exposed to COVID-19. This chain joins TRBV7-9 and TRBJ1-5; D perhaps matches TRBD1 (6 bases). Specimen: PBMCs or T cells enriched from blood (not recorded which). CDR3 sequence reads: CASSLNRDGNQPQHF. The CDR3 coding sequence is TGTGCCAGCAGCCTCAACAGGGACGGCAATCAGCCCCAGCATTTT.